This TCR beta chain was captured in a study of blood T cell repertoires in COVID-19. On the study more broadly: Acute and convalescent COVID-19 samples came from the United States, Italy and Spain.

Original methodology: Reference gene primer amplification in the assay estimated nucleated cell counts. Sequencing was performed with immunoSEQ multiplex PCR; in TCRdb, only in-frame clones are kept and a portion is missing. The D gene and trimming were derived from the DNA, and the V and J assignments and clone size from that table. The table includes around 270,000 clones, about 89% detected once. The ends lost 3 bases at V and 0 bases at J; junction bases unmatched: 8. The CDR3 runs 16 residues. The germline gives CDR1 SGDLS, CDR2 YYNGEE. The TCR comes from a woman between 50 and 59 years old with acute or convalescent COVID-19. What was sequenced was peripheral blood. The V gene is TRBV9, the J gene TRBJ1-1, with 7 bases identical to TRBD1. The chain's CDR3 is CASSASYRGLNTEAFF. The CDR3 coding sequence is TGTGCCAGCAGCGCGTCATACAGGGGACTGAACACTGAAGCTTTCTTT.